The 28 T cell receptor beta chains reported below all come from one sample, sequenced in a study of response to subunit inactivated influenza vaccine (dated by TCRdb to 2016 to 2018). The sample's time point label, decoded: approximately 40 days after influenza vaccine administration. The library relied on RT-PCR. Sequencing instrument: Illumina HiSeq 2500. The raw public reads went through TCRdb reprocessing: fastp at Q25, MiXCR clone calling, in-frame beta chains kept. Merged by CDR3 protein, the rows form single entries marked with the most common genes and DNA. The sample table contains 540,000 or so distinct CDR3 sequences; only one count was recorded for approximately 12% of them. Around 14% of the sample comes from the top ten. The source material was PBMCs from blood, sampled around seven weeks after vaccination. These receptors came from a man aged 45-65 years who received an inactivated influenza vaccine. Donor details come from another sample of the same person, matched by shared clones.

The sample holds a few counts of this clonotype. This chain connects TRBV6-2 or TRBV6-3 to TRBJ2-5, with D possibly being TRBD2 (5 bases). Germline CDR1 MNHEY, CDR2 SVGEGT. This CDR3 comprises 14 residues. V was clipped by 6 bases and J by 6 bases, with 17 bases between them. CDR3 DNA: TGTGCCAGCAGCCTACGCGAGGGAATGAAGACCCAGTACTTC. Translated, it gives CASSLREGMKTQYF.

This clonotype was counted between two and nine times. The chain is built from TRBV4-1 and TRBJ2-2; D is unresolved. Per the germline V gene, CDR1 is MGHRA and CDR2 is YSYEKL. V was pared by 3 bases and J by 2 bases, with 4 bases between. The CDR3 sequence is 13 residues long. In DNA form, the CDR3 reads TGCGCCAGCAGCCACCATAACACCGGGGAGCTGTTTTTT. Amino acids: CASSHHNTGELFF.

In DNA form, the CDR3 reads TGTGCCAGCAGCATAACAAAACTAGGGGGAGAGACCCAGTACTTC. Its protein is CASSITKLGGETQYF. The chain is built from TRBV11-2 and TRBJ2-5, with D possibly being TRBD1 (6 bases). The CDR3 runs to 15 residues. The germline V and J ends were trimmed by 5 bases and 4 bases, with 17 bases remaining between them. Germline CDR1 is SGHAT and CDR2 is FQNNGV.

This clonotype was picked up many times. The chain links TRBV4-2 to TRBJ2-3, with 8 bases identical to TRBD2. The CDR3 length is 17 residues. V was clipped by 2 bases and J by 2 bases; unmatched bases: 9. Per the germline V gene, CDR1 is LGHNA and CDR2 is YNFKEQ. CDR3 amino acids: CASSQLRAGENTDTQYF. The CDR3, as DNA: TGTGCCAGCAGCCAATTACGAGCGGGGGAGAACACAGATACGCAGTATTTT.

This clonotype occurred a few times. The chain is built from TRBV12-3 or TRBV12-4 and TRBJ2-2; D might be TRBD1 (6 bases). Trimming removed 7 bases from V and 3 bases from J, with 9 bases in between. This CDR3 is 13 amino acids long. In DNA form, the CDR3 reads TGTGCCAGCACAGGGGTGTACACCGGGGAGCTGTTTTTT. Translation gives CASTGVYTGELFF.

Many counts were recorded for this clonotype. The J gene is TRBJ2-1, the V gene TRBV10-3; D is undetermined. Germline V CDR1 and CDR2: ENHRY, SYGVKD. CDR3 length: 15 amino acids. The V end lost 6 bases, the J end lost 7 bases, and 19 bases lay between the germline ends. CDR3 coding DNA: TGTGCCATCAGCCCTTATGGCATCCTAGGGAATGAGCAGTTCTTC. Translating it yields CAISPYGILGNEQFF.

The chain combines TRBV29-1 with TRBJ2-3, with D tentatively TRBD2 (6 bases). Germline V CDR1 and CDR2: SQVTM, ANQGSEA. Trimming cost V 6 bases and J 2 bases, with 15 bases left between them. The CDR3 is 14 residues long. The CDR3 reads CSVIKGGITDTQYF. The CDR3 DNA is TGCAGCGTCATAAAAGGCGGGATCACAGATACGCAGTATTTT.

This clonotype turned up a few times. The chain couples TRBV5-1 to TRBJ2-5, with D hard to call. The germline V gene has CDR1 SGHRS and CDR2 YFSETQ. CDR3 size: 12 residues. Trimming removed 4 bases from V and 4 bases from J, with 8 bases in between. This CDR3 is CASSPSGETQYF. Here the CDR3 DNA reads TGCGCCAGCAGCCCATCAGGAGAGACCCAGTACTTC.

The CDR3 region is CASSVGGRKNTEAFF. CDR3 coding DNA: TGTGCCAGCAGCGTAGGGGGGAGGAAGAACACTGAAGCTTTCTTT. This sequence joins TRBV9 and TRBJ1-1; D perhaps matches TRBD1 (5 bases). Germline CDR1 reads SGDLS; CDR2 reads YYNGEE. Trimming removed 0 bases from V and 1 base from J, with 10 bases in between. This CDR3 has 15 amino acids.

This clonotype was picked up many times. The chain is built from TRBV10-2 and TRBJ1-2, with TRBD1 matching 8 bases. The J segment lost 3 bases and the V segment lost 8 bases, leaving 8 bases of the junction unmatched. This CDR3 has 14 amino acids. Germline CDR1 is WSHSY and CDR2 is SAAADI. CDR3 in amino acids: CASRQGSLHYGYTF. The CDR3 nucleotides are TGCGCCAGCCGACAGGGGTCCCTTCACTATGGCTACACCTTC.

This clonotype showed up just a few times. J is TRBJ2-5 and V is TRBV27, with a weak D call TRBD2 (7 bases). Trimming stripped 4 bases from V and 2 bases from J, with 11 bases between. The CDR3 covers 14 residues. Per germline, CDR1 MNHEY and CDR2 SMNVEV (reference sequence). The CDR3 sequence is CASSYAGAQETQYF. CDR3 nucleotides: TGTGCCAGCAGTTACGCGGGGGCACAAGAGACCCAGTACTTC.

This clonotype was counted a few times. The chain recombines TRBV5-1 with TRBJ2-5, with a weak D call TRBD1 (6 bases). The V gene's germline CDR1 is SGHRS and CDR2 YFSETQ. With 7 bases removed from V and 4 bases from J, the gap between germline ends came to 14 bases. The CDR3 is 13 amino acids. This CDR3 reads CASGAGARETQYF. The CDR3 DNA reads TGCGCCAGCGGGGCAGGGGCCAGAGAGACCCAGTACTTC.

V gene TRBV24-1 combines with J gene TRBJ1-5; 8 nucleotides agree with TRBD1. J lost 5 bases, V lost 9 bases, and 5 bases had no gene match. The germline gives CDR1 KGHDR, CDR2 SFDVKD. The CDR3 covers 13 residues. The CDR3 protein is CATDRGDDQPQHF. The CDR3 DNA reads TGTGCCACCGACAGGGGCGATGATCAGCCCCAGCATTTT.

This clonotype was counted between two and nine times. V is TRBV5-1 and J is TRBJ2-1; D is perhaps TRBD1 (5 bases). Trimming shortened V by 0 bases and J by 0 bases, and 13 bases separated the two germline ends. CDR3 size: 17 residues. The germline gives CDR1 SGHRS, CDR2 YFSETQ. The CDR3 spells CASSLVRQTDSYNEQFF. CDR3 DNA: TGCGCCAGCAGCTTGGTTAGACAGACCGACTCCTACAATGAGCAGTTCTTC.

This CDR3 is CATSGPGVDTGELFF. The CDR3, as DNA: TGTGCCACCAGTGGACCAGGGGTGGACACCGGGGAGCTGTTTTTT. The rearrangement uses TRBV24-1 and TRBJ2-2, with TRBD1 as a possible D gene (6 bases). CDR3 length: 15 amino acids. CDR1 is KGHDR, CDR2 SFDVKD, per germline. V was pared by 5 bases and J by 3 bases, with 12 bases between.

The chain joins TRBV20-1 to TRBJ1-1; 10 positions agree with TRBD1. Trimming at V came to 6 bases and at J to 2 bases, leaving 6 bases not matched to a gene. CDR3 size: 14 residues. CDR1 and CDR2 from the germline V gene are DFQATT and SNEGSKA (reference sequence). CDR3 sequence reads: CSAAGDRGNTEAFF. The DNA of the CDR3 is TGCAGTGCAGCTGGGGACAGGGGAAACACTGAAGCTTTCTTT.

The J gene is TRBJ2-5, the V gene TRBV6-5; weak D call: TRBD1 (6 bases). Trimming cost V 0 bases and J 4 bases, with 9 bases left between them. The CDR3 consists of 14 residues. Germline CDR1 and CDR2: MNHEY and SVGAGI. The CDR3 DNA reads TGTGCCAGCAGTTACTCGACGGACAGAGAGACCCAGTACTTC. Its protein product is CASSYSTDRETQYF.

This clonotype was seen more than once but under ten times. This chain connects TRBV30 to TRBJ2-5; D is unresolved. Looked up from germline, CDR1 is GTSNPN and CDR2 is SVGIG (reference sequence). V was shortened by 7 bases and J by 3 bases, with 9 bases between the two germline ends. The length of the CDR3 is 11 residues. CDR3 region: CALSLEETQYF. The DNA for the CDR3 is TGTGCCTTGTCCCTGGAAGAGACCCAGTACTTC.

In this sample, this clonotype turned up many times. The chain has TRBV7-2 and TRBJ2-1, with D possibly being TRBD1 (5 bases). This CDR3 is built from 14 residues. V was shortened by 1 base and J by 7 bases, with 11 bases between the two germline ends. Per germline, CDR1 SGHTA and CDR2 FQGNSA. CDR3 sequence reads: CASSLEAGLNEQFF. The CDR3 DNA is TGTGCCAGCAGCTTAGAGGCAGGGCTGAATGAGCAGTTCTTC.

This sequence joins TRBV5-1 and TRBJ2-7; D is perhaps TRBD1 (6 bases). V lost 1 base and J lost 6, with 8 bases in between. The CDR3 is 12 residues long. Germline V gives CDR1 SGHRS, CDR2 YFSETQ. The CDR3 sequence: CASSLPRGEQYF. CDR3 in DNA: TGCGCCAGCAGCTTGCCCAGGGGCGAGCAGTACTTC.

CDR3 sequence: CASSESWSGGLYEQFF. The DNA for the CDR3 is TGCGCCAGCAGTGAGTCGTGGTCGGGGGGGCTCTATGAGCAGTTCTTC. This chain links TRBV10-2 with TRBJ2-1, with 8 positions matching TRBD2. CDR1 WSHSY and CDR2 SAAADI come from the germline V gene. V dropped 0 bases and J dropped 8; count of bases not matched to a gene: 9. CDR3 length: 16 amino acids.

This clonotype was detected only a few times. The CDR3 DNA is TGTGCCAGCAGCTACTCCGGGACAGAGGGCGAGCAGTACTTC. This translates into CASSYSGTEGEQYF. This rearrangement joins TRBV3-1 to TRBJ2-7; TRBD1 aligns across 7 bases. The V gene end was trimmed by 5 bases and the J gene end by 6 bases; junction bases not matched to a gene: 10. The CDR3 has 14 residues. Germline assignment: CDR1 LGHDT and CDR2 YNNKEL (reference sequence).

The chain recombines TRBV28 with TRBJ2-2, with D uncertain. This CDR3 has 11 amino acids. V gave up 10 bases and J gave up 6 bases, with 9 bases separating them. Per germline, CDR1 MDHEN and CDR2 SYDVKM. Here the CDR3 reads CAIRQSGELFF. DNA of the CDR3: TGTGCCATCCGACAATCCGGGGAGCTGTTTTTT.

The genes are TRBV10-3 and TRBJ2-1; the D is unclear. The CDR3 loop spans 12 amino acids. Trimming left V 2 bases short and J 7 bases short, with 6 bases between. Germline loops: CDR1 ENHRY, CDR2 SYGVKD. The CDR3, as DNA: TGTGCCATCAGTGAGCAGCTTAATGAGCAGTTCTTC. This codes for CAISEQLNEQFF.

This clonotype showed up just a few times. The V gene is TRBV29-1, the J gene TRBJ1-1; 8 bases line up with TRBD1. CDR1 and CDR2 (germline): SQVTM, ANQGSEA. The V gene end was trimmed by 7 bases and the J gene end by 4 bases; junction bases not matched to a gene: 8. The CDR3 sequence is 13 residues long. The CDR3 protein is CSARTGGFTEAFF. For the CDR3, the DNA is TGCAGCGCAAGAACAGGGGGGTTCACTGAAGCTTTCTTT.

V and J are TRBV24-1 and TRBJ2-3; TRBD2 is a possible D gene (6 bases). Trimming pared 4 bases from V and 4 bases from J, leaving 14 bases between. This CDR3 has 15 residues. CDR1 is KGHDR, CDR2 SFDVKD, per germline. The CDR3, as DNA: TGTGCCACCAGTGAAATAGGAGGGGATGCAGATACGCAGTATTTT. It is translated as CATSEIGGDADTQYF.

Only a few counts were recorded for this clonotype. The chain joins TRBV9 to TRBJ2-7; D gene ambiguous. The V and J ends lost 5 bases and 4 bases respectively, with 13 bases between them. Germline-derived CDR1 and CDR2 are SGDLS and YYNGEE. The CDR3 covers 13 residues. For the CDR3, the DNA is TGTGCCAGCAGTGACCTTTTGGGGTACGAGCAGTACTTC. This encodes CASSDLLGYEQYF. Based on the CDR3 plus reference TRBV9 and TRBJ2-7, the full variable domain is DSGVTQTPKHLITATGQRVTLRCSPRSGDLSVYWYQQSLDQGLQFLIQYYNGEERAKGNILERFSAQQFPDLHSELNLSSLELGDSALYFCASSDLLGYEQYFGPGTRLTVT.

This chain connects TRBV7-2 to TRBJ2-5; 8 nucleotides align to TRBD2. Germline CDR1 is SGHTA and CDR2 is FQGNSA. V lost 2 bases to trimming and J lost 5 bases; unmatched junction nucleotides: 13. There are 17 residues in the CDR3. The DNA of the CDR3 is TGTGCCAGCAGCTTAACGTTCGGTAGCGGGGCTTTGGAGACCCAGTACTTC. This codes for CASSLTFGSGALETQYF.